This T cell receptor beta chain was profiled in a study of spatial heterogeneity in lung cancer (dated by TCRdb to 2018 to 2020). In the study overall: Beta-chain transcripts were consistently detected in greater numbers than alpha-chain transcripts, which likely reflected higher beta-chain transcript abundance. In tumor regions, TCR transcript counts showed a strong correlation with a T cell transcriptional module score derived from matched bulk RNA-seq. In the raw uncorrected reads, each unique combination of TCR and UMI appeared on average more than ten times. TCR alpha and beta repertoires were quantitatively compared across multiple tumor regions, matched nontumor lung and blood in non-small cell lung cancer. Nonsynonymous mutation counts, determined by whole-exome sequencing of tumor tissue, were related to TCR repertoire features. Both alpha and beta chains were TCR-sequenced in samples taken at surgery, namely 220 tumor regions, roughly 64 matched nontumor lung samples and around 53 PBMC samples.

Taking its sample share into account, this clonotype is medium-sized (0.01 to 0.1%). Its antigen remains undetermined. It has no much larger one-base neighbor in the sample; base qualities were not kept. Library generation was performed with 5' RACE. These reads were obtained on a NextSeq 500. To allow correction of PCR and sequencing errors, the TCR library protocol tagged every TCR cDNA molecule with a unique molecular identifier. In the paper's pipeline: TCR identification, UMI-based error correction and CDR3 extraction were all carried out with Decombinator tools. TCRs above a frequency of 2 per 1,000, corresponding to the top 1% of the tumor frequency distribution, were defined as expanded. Expanded tumor TCRs statistically deemed absent (corrected P<0.05) from at least one tumor region were classed as regional, and all other expanded tumor TCRs were classed as ubiquitous. Renyi diversity was calculated using the R vegan package after each repertoire was subsampled 100 times to 5,000 TCRs. CDR3 similarity networks were built from amino acid triplet string-kernel similarity, with CDR3s being connected when pairwise similarity was above 0.82. In-frame beta chains were kept once TCRdb had trimmed the public reads at Q25 with fastp and called clones with MiXCR. Rows are unified per CDR3 protein, each entry keeping the most common DNA and genes. The V and J calls were determined by TCRdb, not by the authors. This sample holds around 9,700 distinct CDR3 sequences; 7.5% to 10% were observed only once. Clones ranked in the top ten supply roughly 25% of the sample.

The time point tag for this specimen amounts to: sample taken at primary tumor resection. The donors were 65 to 90 patients from the lung TRACERx cohort who had early-stage, untreated non-small cell lung cancer. Without any cell sorting, TCR sequencing was performed on whole RNA extracted either from tumor and nontumor lung tissue or from cryopreserved PBMC samples. Patients were selected for TCR sequencing only if sufficient RNA was available from at least two tumor regions. Before being selected, tumor and adjacent nontumor lung specimens were reviewed by a lung pathologist. The germline ends are 12 bases apart after V is trimmed by 8 bases and J by 8 bases. From the germline V gene, CDR1 is MGHDK and CDR2 is SYGVNS. Measured from the cysteine to the phenylalanine, the CDR3 is 11 residues long. Kept here is only the CDR3 DNA, which spans 33 bases and is read in frame from base 1. Points the paper makes about the study in general: Counts of ubiquitous and regional expanded TCRs were found to correlate with counts of ubiquitous and regional nonsynonymous mutations, respectively. The tumor nonsynonymous mutation count correlated with the number of expanded alpha and beta TCRs within the tumor. TCR-seq coverage of tumor T cells was estimated at only roughly 6.6% for alpha chains and 13% for beta chains. Confirming at a functional level the hypothesis that regional TCRs recognize regional mutations was considered to require additional single-cell paired TCR alpha and beta sequencing.

This chain joins TRBV25-1 to TRBJ1-2; possibly the D gene is TRBD1, per 6 matching bases. This receptor was taken from a male donor with early-stage non-small cell lung cancer. The sample in question was lung tumor tissue, obtained at surgery. The DNA reads as follows: TGTGCCAGCGGGGGCCAGGGGGGCTACACCTTC. It translates to CASGGQGGYTF.